Below, 11 T cell receptor beta chains from the same sample are listed, as sequenced in a study of CD8+ T cells in alopecia areata. RNA extraction was followed by reverse transcription into cDNA, which acted as the sequencing template. Sequenced by immunoSEQ multiplex PCR; TCRdb stores in-frame clones only, minus some. The data show about 120,000 clones, roughly 50% seen once. Here the sequenced sample was CD8+ T cells sorted from blood, taken at week 0. These receptor sequences come from a human donor with alopecia areata.

The chain combines TRBV6-5 with TRBJ1-1; D may be TRBD1 (6 bases). V lost 2 bases and J 3 bases, leaving 10 bases between the germline ends. The CDR3 totals 14 residues. Germline assignment: CDR1 MNHEY and CDR2 SVGAGI. The CDR3 nucleotides are TGTGCCAGCAGTTACGGGGGGGGCGACACTGAAGCTTTCTTT. It specifies CASSYGGGDTEAFF.

This clone occurred many times. CDR3 coding DNA: TGTGCCAGCAGAAGTGTTGGGGGTAGCAATCAGCCCCAGCATTTT. It encodes CASRSVGGSNQPQHF. The rearrangement uses TRBV27 and TRBJ1-5; the D gene is possibly TRBD1 (5 bases). Trimming pared 6 bases from V and 0 bases from J, leaving 12 bases between. From germline, CDR1 is MNHEY and CDR2 SMNVEV (reference sequence). The CDR3 has 15 amino acids.

The J gene is TRBJ2-2, the V gene TRBV4-2; 9 bases align to TRBD1. The CDR3 has 15 amino acids. V gave up 0 bases and J gave up 6 bases; unmatched junction bases: 2. The germline CDR1 and CDR2 sequences are LGHNA and YNFKEQ. Written as DNA, the CDR3 is TGTGCCAGCAGCCAAGAACAGGGGGCATCCGGGGAGCTGTTTTTT. Its protein is CASSQEQGASGELFF.

V gene TRBV7-2 combines with J gene TRBJ1-2; TRBD1 aligns across 8 bases. Per the germline V gene, CDR1 is SGHTA and CDR2 is FQGNSA. V lost 5 bases and J lost 2; bases outside the gene matches: 7. The CDR3 is made up of 15 amino acids. The CDR3 loop reads CASSPHRGGNYGYTF. CDR3 nucleotides: TGTGCCAGCAGCCCACACAGGGGGGGGAACTATGGCTACACCTTC.

This chain joins TRBV25-1 and TRBJ1-4; D possibly corresponds to TRBD1 (6 bases). This CDR3 has 16 residues. Germline lookup yields CDR1 MGHDK and CDR2 SYGVNS. V lost 2 bases to trimming and J lost 4 bases, with 14 bases between them. As DNA, the CDR3 is TGTGCCAGCAGTGAAGGGGGCGCGGGGTATAATGAAAAACTGTTTTTT. This codes for CASSEGGAGYNEKLFF.

The chain joins TRBV9 to TRBJ1-2; 8 bases are shared with TRBD1. The CDR3 runs to 15 residues. Germline CDR1 and CDR2: SGDLS and YYNGEE. Trimming removed 0 bases from V and 4 bases from J; junction bases left unmatched: 5. The CDR3 DNA reads TGTGCCAGCAGCGTAGCGGACAGGGCTTTCTATGGCTACACCTTC. Encoded protein: CASSVADRAFYGYTF. Together with reference TRBV9 and TRBJ1-2, the CDR3 gives the full variable domain: DSGVTQTPKHLITATGQRVTLRCSPRSGDLSVYWYQQSLDQGLQFLIQYYNGEERAKGNILERFSAQQFPDLHSELNLSSLELGDSALYFCASSVADRAFYGYTFGSGTRLTVV.

This clone was observed a handful of times. The CDR3 DNA reads as TGTGCCAGCAGTGGACCTCTAGCGGGGGCCAGCACAGATACGCAGTATTTT. This sequence encodes CASSGPLAGASTDTQYF. The chain uses TRBV27 and TRBJ2-3; TRBD2 matches at 10 bases. V shed 5 bases and J 0 bases; nucleotides not matched to a gene: 8. Germline V CDR1 and CDR2: MNHEY, SMNVEV (reference sequence). The CDR3 totals 17 residues.

The V gene is TRBV6-5, the J gene TRBJ1-5; 10 bases map to TRBD1. The CDR3 loop spans 15 amino acids. Germline V gives CDR1 MNHEY, CDR2 SVGAGI. Trimming removed 8 bases from V and 3 bases from J; junction bases left unmatched: 7. CDR3 bases: TGTGCCAGCCGCCCCGGGACAGGGGACAATCAGCCCCAGCATTTT. This encodes CASRPGTGDNQPQHF.

The rearrangement links TRBV30 to TRBJ2-1; 7 positions match TRBD1. V trimming: 3 bases; J trimming: 7 bases; junction bases outside the gene matches: 15. The CDR3 has 16 amino acids. Per the germline V gene, CDR1 is GTSNPN and CDR2 is SVGIG (reference sequence). The CDR3 loop is CAWRTGKGFRPNEQFF. The CDR3 bases are TGTGCCTGGAGGACAGGGAAGGGATTTAGGCCGAATGAGCAGTTCTTC.

The V call is TRBV4-1, the J call TRBJ2-5, with D maybe TRBD2 (5 bases). The CDR3 is 16 residues long. Per germline, CDR1 MGHRA and CDR2 YSYEKL. The V end lost 4 bases, the J end lost 5 bases, and 20 bases lay between the germline ends. Here the CDR3 DNA reads TGCGCCAGCAGCCCCCGAGTAGCGTTATTTACGGAGACCCAGTACTTC. It yields the protein CASSPRVALFTETQYF.

This rearrangement joins TRBV30 to TRBJ1-2, with D perhaps matching TRBD1 (5 bases). The CDR3 is 16 residues long. CDR1 GTSNPN and CDR2 SVGIG come from the germline V gene (reference sequence). The V and J ends lost 0 bases and 7 bases respectively, with 21 bases between them. CDR3 DNA: TGTGCCTGGAGTGTACCCTGGGACCGTGGTAGGGGTGGCTACACCTTC. Its protein is CAWSVPWDRGRGGYTF.